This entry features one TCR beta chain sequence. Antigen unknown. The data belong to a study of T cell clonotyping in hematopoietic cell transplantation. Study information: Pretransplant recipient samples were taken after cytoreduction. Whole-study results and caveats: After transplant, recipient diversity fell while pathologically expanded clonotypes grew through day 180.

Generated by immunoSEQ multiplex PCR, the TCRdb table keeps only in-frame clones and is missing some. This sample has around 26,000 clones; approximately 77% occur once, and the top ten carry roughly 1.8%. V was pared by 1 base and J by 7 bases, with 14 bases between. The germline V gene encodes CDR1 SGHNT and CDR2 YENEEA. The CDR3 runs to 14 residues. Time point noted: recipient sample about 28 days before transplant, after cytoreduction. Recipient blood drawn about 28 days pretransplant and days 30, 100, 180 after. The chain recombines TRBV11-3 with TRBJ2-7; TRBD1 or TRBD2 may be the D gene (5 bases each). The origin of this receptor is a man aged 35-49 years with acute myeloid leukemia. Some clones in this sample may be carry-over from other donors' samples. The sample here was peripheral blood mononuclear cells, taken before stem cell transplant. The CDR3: CASSLVGTVTEQYF. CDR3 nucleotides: TGTGCCAGCAGCTTAGTTGGGACGGTAACTGAGCAGTACTTC.